The 20 T cell receptor beta chains reported below all come from one sample, sequenced in a study of cytomegalovirus exposure and HLA in healthy donors. Researchers ran the PCR with 60 Vbeta and 13 Jbeta primers. The repertoire was sequenced with immunoSEQ multiplex PCR; TCRdb's copy has only in-frame clones and lacks some. The sample includes under 150,000 clones, roughly 79% seen only once; the top ten take 1.1%. Sequencing used PBMCs. All receptors come from a male donor in good health and CMV-seronegative.

This chain links TRBV4-1 with TRBJ2-5; 8 bases are a match to TRBD1. The CDR3 totals 14 residues. J was trimmed by 5 bases and V by 4 bases; bases with no gene match: 6. CDR1 is MGHRA and CDR2 is YSYEKL in the germline V gene. The CDR3 DNA sequence: TGCGCCAGCAGCCGGGACAGGACAGAGGAGACCCAGTACTTC. This encodes CASSRDRTEETQYF.

This CDR3 reads CASSDRGLYGYTF. CDR3 bases: TGTGCCAGCAGCGACCGCGGGCTGTATGGCTACACCTTC. The chain is built from TRBV7-9 and TRBJ1-2; D remains ambiguous. The CDR3 consists of 13 residues. V gave up 5 bases and J gave up 5 bases, with 12 bases separating them. Germline V gives CDR1 SEHNR, CDR2 FQNEAQ (reference sequence).

This chain links TRBV28 with TRBJ1-5, with 9 bases identical to TRBD1. The CDR3 spans 14 residues. The trim removed 4 bases at V and 6 bases at J, leaving 4 bases unmatched. Germline assignment: CDR1 MDHEN and CDR2 SYDVKM. CDR3 region: CASSWDRAPQPQHF. The CDR3 nucleotides read TGTGCCAGCAGTTGGGACAGGGCGCCTCAGCCCCAGCATTTT.

The chain carries TRBV6-5 and TRBJ2-5; 7 bases match TRBD1. The CDR3 has 14 residues. Germline V gene lookup returns CDR1 MNHEY and CDR2 SVGAGI. The J segment lost 3 bases and the V segment lost 7 bases, leaving 8 bases of the junction unmatched. The CDR3 sequence is CASKHTGDEETQYF. DNA for the CDR3: TGTGCCAGCAAGCACACAGGGGACGAAGAGACCCAGTACTTC.

The chain employs TRBV7-3 and TRBJ1-1; tentatively, D is TRBD1 (6 bases). CDR3 length: 13 amino acids. Germline V gene data show CDR1 as SGHTA and CDR2 as FQGTGA. Trimming stripped 5 bases from V and 4 bases from J, with 11 bases between. The CDR3 region has the DNA TGTGCCAGCAGCCCCACAGGGCTCACTGAAGCTTTCTTT. Translated, it gives CASSPTGLTEAFF.

V gene TRBV5-4 combines with J gene TRBJ2-5, with a possible D match to TRBD1 (6 bases). The V gene's germline CDR1 is SGHNT and CDR2 YYREEE (reference sequence). This CDR3 region has 14 residues. V lost 1 base, J lost 1 base, and 8 bases lay in between. The CDR3 nucleotides are TGTGCCAGCAGCTTGCCAGGGGCCCAAGAGACCCAGTACTTC. The encoded protein is CASSLPGAQETQYF.

The CDR3 spells CASSLGENSGNTIYF. The CDR3 DNA reads as TGTGCCAGCAGCTTAGGAGAGAACTCTGGAAACACCATATATTTT. V gene TRBV7-8 combines with J gene TRBJ1-3; D call uncertain. This CDR3 has 15 amino acids. The germline gives CDR1 SGHVS, CDR2 FQNEAQ. Trimming pared 1 base from V and 0 bases from J, leaving 7 bases between.

The chain carries TRBV27 and TRBJ2-2; D might be TRBD1 or TRBD2, each matching 6 bases. The CDR3 runs 13 residues. Germline V gives CDR1 MNHEY, CDR2 SMNVEV (reference sequence). Trimming removed 6 bases at V and 8 bases at J, with 13 bases between. The CDR3 is CASSLQGGGELFF. The CDR3 region has the DNA TGTGCCAGCAGCTTACAGGGAGGTGGGGAGCTGTTTTTT.

The CDR3 sequence is CASSLAFGTGGQPQHF. The CDR3 nucleotides are TGTGCCAGCAGCTTGGCCTTTGGGACAGGGGGGCAGCCCCAGCATTTT. The chain joins TRBV5-5 to TRBJ1-5; 11 nucleotides align to TRBD1. Germline CDR1 reads SGHKS; CDR2 reads YYEKEE (reference sequence). Germline trimming cut 0 bases from V and 7 bases from J; bases unmatched to any gene: 6. This CDR3 contains 16 residues.

This chain links TRBV6-6 with TRBJ2-7; 10 bases are a match to TRBD2. The CDR3 is 13 residues long. The junction had 6 bases not matched to a gene; V was cut back by 8 bases and J by 5 bases. Germline loops: CDR1 MNHNY, CDR2 SVGAGI (reference sequence). This chain's CDR3 is CASCRGLADEQYF. The CDR3 nucleotides are TGTGCCAGCTGCCGCGGACTAGCGGACGAGCAGTACTTC.

This clone was seen ten or more times. This sequence joins TRBV5-6 and TRBJ2-7, with TRBD1 matching 11 bases. Germline V CDR1 and CDR2: SGHDT, YYEEEE. CDR3 length: 15 amino acids. Losses at the gene ends were 3 bases for V and 4 bases for J; bases not matched to a gene: 6. The CDR3 DNA follows: TGTGCCAGCAGCTCACCGGGACAGGGGGTATACGAGCAGTACTTC. Translation gives CASSSPGQGVYEQYF.

The chain is built from TRBV6-5 and TRBJ2-7; 9 bases map to TRBD1. After removal of 5 bases from V and 6 bases from J, the junction contained 11 bases not matched to a gene. The CDR3 covers 15 residues. Germline CDR1 reads MNHEY; CDR2 reads SVGAGI. The CDR3 here is CASSIPGTGFGEQYF. CDR3 DNA: TGTGCCAGCAGTATCCCCGGGACAGGGTTTGGCGAGCAGTACTTC.

V is TRBV6-5 and J is TRBJ1-3; no reliable D call. In germline, CDR1 is MNHEY, CDR2 SVGAGI. The V end lost 5 bases, the J end lost 3 bases, and 14 bases lay between the germline ends. The CDR3 loop spans 15 amino acids. CDR3 DNA sequence: TGTGCCAGCAGTCGCGAGGGTGAGAGTGGAAACACCATATATTTT. Protein sequence: CASSREGESGNTIYF.

The rearrangement uses TRBV10-3 and TRBJ1-3; no firm D call. Trimming stripped 2 bases from V and 0 bases from J, with 26 bases between. This CDR3 comprises 21 residues. Germline loops: CDR1 ENHRY, CDR2 SYGVKD. The CDR3 DNA follows: TGTGCCATCAGTGAGAGTTCAGAACCGATTTCATCCTTAAGCTCTGGAAACACCATATATTTT. The encoded protein is CAISESSEPISSLSSGNTIYF.

V gene TRBV18 combines with J gene TRBJ1-6; possible D gene TRBD1, 6 bases. Trimming stripped 4 bases from V and 7 bases from J, with 8 bases between. The CDR3 has 13 residues. Germline loops: CDR1 KGHSH, CDR2 LQKENI. CDR3 DNA: TGTGCCAGCTCACAGGACAGCAATTCACCCCTCCACTTT. This encodes CASSQDSNSPLHF.

The chain is built from TRBV6-5 and TRBJ1-2, with 12 bases lining up with TRBD1. The V segment lost 6 bases and the J segment 4 bases; nucleotides outside the gene matches: 6. The CDR3 is 15 amino acids. Germline CDR1 is MNHEY and CDR2 is SVGAGI. CDR3 loop: CASRPGTGGIYGYTF. The CDR3 DNA reads as TGTGCCAGCAGACCGGGGACAGGGGGCATCTATGGCTACACCTTC.

The CDR3: CASSPDRGYTEAFF. The CDR3 nucleotides are TGTGCCAGCAGCCCGGACAGGGGGTACACTGAAGCTTTCTTT. The V gene is TRBV7-2, the J gene TRBJ1-1; the match to TRBD1 covers 10 bases. The CDR3 has 14 amino acids. Germline assignment: CDR1 SGHTA and CDR2 FQGNSA. V was pared by 5 bases and J by 3 bases, with 3 bases of the junction left unmatched.

The genes are TRBV9 and TRBJ2-1; TRBD1 aligns across 8 bases. Germline lookup yields CDR1 SGDLS and CDR2 YYNGEE. The length of the CDR3 is 14 residues. V gave up 0 bases and J gave up 9 bases; unmatched junction bases: 5. Here the CDR3 DNA reads TGTGCCAGCAGCGTAGGGCAGGGGGCGGGTGAGCAGTTCTTC. The encoded protein is CASSVGQGAGEQFF.

CDR3 coding DNA: TGTGCCTGGAGTGTGACAGGGGCGATTCAGCCCCAGCATTTT. Its protein is CAWSVTGAIQPQHF. This chain links TRBV30 with TRBJ1-5, with 8 bases lining up with TRBD1. V lost 0 bases, J lost 6 bases, and 4 bases stayed unmatched. This CDR3 spans 14 amino acids. The germline V gene encodes CDR1 GTSNPN and CDR2 SVGIG (reference sequence).

The genes are TRBV6-5 and TRBJ2-7, with a possible D match to TRBD2 (6 bases). Trimming took off 4 bases at V and 5 bases at J, with 12 bases between the two ends. This CDR3 is 13 amino acids long. Germline V gives CDR1 MNHEY, CDR2 SVGAGI. The CDR3 is CASSWVAANEQYF. CDR3 nucleotides: TGTGCCAGCAGTTGGGTAGCGGCGAACGAGCAGTACTTC.